This is a list of T cell receptor beta chains from one sample in a study of identical twins. TCRdb recomputed calls from the 5' RACE reads with MiXCR, one row per CDR3 protein. The sample holds about 100,000 distinct CDR3 sequences; about 6.1% are singletons and the top ten take less than 15%. Sequenced: memory T cells sorted from blood. The receptors shown here come from a woman aged 50 to 60 in good health. The CDR3 runs from the conserved cysteine through the conserved F or W. A D gene is named only where the DNA matches it firmly. Only part of the rows carry a size: once, few, many, or a class if the clone is expanded.

TRBD1	few	TRBV5-5	19	TRBJ2-2	CASSLGTGGRGPDTGELFF	TGTGCCAGCAGCTTAGGGACAGGGGGCAGGGGCCCCGACACCGGGGAGCTGTTTTTT
.	few	TRBV29-1	11	TRBJ1-4	CSVAWGLGLFF	TGCAGCGTCGCCTGGGGCTTGGGACTGTTTTTT
TRBD2	many	TRBV4-1	15	TRBJ2-7	CASSHPGLAGGEQYF	TGCGCCAGCAGCCACCCGGGACTAGCGGGAGGCGAGCAGTACTTC
TRBD2	many	TRBV5-1	17	TRBJ2-2	CASSLRTSGKGTGELFF	TGCGCCAGCAGCCTCCGGACTAGCGGGAAGGGCACCGGGGAGCTGTTTTTT
.	.	TRBV5-4	11	TRBJ2-1	CASSRQNEQFF	TGTGCCAGCAGCCGACAGAATGAGCAGTTCTTC
.	many	TRBV27	13	TRBJ2-7	CASSLRGPYEQYF	TGTGCCAGCAGTTTGAGGGGACCTTACGAGCAGTACTTC
TRBD2	many	TRBV7-9	17	TRBJ2-7	CASSLESPSGAPYEQYF	TGTGCCAGCAGCTTAGAGAGCCCTAGCGGGGCCCCCTACGAGCAGTACTTC
.	.	TRBV19	11	TRBJ2-3	CASSNIDTQYF	TGTGCCAGTAGTAACATAGATACGCAGTATTTT
.	few	TRBV20-1	13	TRBJ2-1	CSASGDSGNEQFF	TGCAGTGCTTCAGGGGATTCGGGCAATGAGCAGTTCTTC
.	few	TRBV29-1	11	TRBJ1-2	CSVVKGYGYSF	TGCAGCGTTGTAAAAGGGTATGGCTACTCCTTC
.	.	TRBV7-6	15	TRBJ2-3	CASSLLRTDPDTQYF	TGTGCCAGCAGCTTATTAAGGACAGATCCAGATACGCAGTATTTT
.	many	TRBV24-1	16	TRBJ2-1	CATSDWDFSGNNEQFF	TGTGCCACCAGTGACTGGGACTTCAGTGGGAACAATGAGCAGTTCTTC
.	.	TRBV27	16	TRBJ1-5	CASSPLRVLIHQPQHF	TGTGCCAGCAGTCCGTTGAGGGTTTTGATTCATCAGCCCCAGCATTTT
TRBD2	many	TRBV20-1	15	TRBJ2-3	CSARRTSGSADTQYF	TGCAGTGCTAGACGGACTAGCGGGAGTGCAGATACGCAGTATTTT
TRBD2	few	TRBV28	17	TRBJ2-3	CASSPTGTSGRADTQYF	TGTGCCAGCAGTCCGACAGGGACTAGCGGGAGGGCAGATACGCAGTATTTT
.	many	TRBV12-5	14	TRBJ2-3	CASGLGQGTDTQYF	TGTGCTAGTGGTTTGGGACAGGGCACAGATACGCAGTATTTT
TRBD1	.	TRBV5-1	15	TRBJ2-1	CASSVGQGGSYEQFF	TGCGCCAGCAGCGTCGGACAGGGGGGGTCATATGAGCAGTTCTTC
TRBD1	.	TRBV19	14	TRBJ1-1	CASSPGQGVTEAFF	TGTGCCAGTAGTCCTGGACAGGGAGTCACTGAAGCTTTCTTT
.	.	TRBV28	12	TRBJ2-1	CASRVATDEQFF	TGTGCCAGCAGAGTAGCGACGGATGAGCAGTTCTTC
TRBD2	.	TRBV11-2	18	TRBJ2-1	CASSSRSTIAGGENEQFF	TGTGCCAGCAGCTCCCGGTCTACTATAGCGGGAGGTGAGAATGAGCAGTTCTTC
TRBD1	many	TRBV24-1	15	TRBJ2-1	CATSSRDRVFNEQFF	TGTGCCACCTCCAGCCGGGACAGGGTATTCAATGAGCAGTTCTTC
.	many	TRBV24-1	13	TRBJ1-1	CATSDFWNTEAFF	TGTGCCACCAGTGATTTTTGGAACACTGAAGCTTTCTTT
.	few	TRBV5-1	13	TRBJ2-5	CASSLAAGETQYF	TGCGCCAGCAGCTTGGCGGCGGGAGAGACCCAGTACTTC
.	.	TRBV20-1	15	TRBJ2-3	CSASLRLGSTDTQYF	TGCAGTGCTTCACTCCGGCTGGGAAGCACAGATACGCAGTATTTT
TRBD2	many	TRBV20-1	15	TRBJ2-1	CSARDLAGVQNEQFF	TGCAGTGCTAGAGATCTAGCGGGAGTGCAGAATGAGCAGTTCTTC
TRBD1	many	TRBV11-2	14	TRBJ2-5	CASSLAYRGKAQYF	TGTGCCAGCAGCTTAGCCTACAGGGGCAAGGCCCAGTACTTC
TRBD2	many	TRBV4-2	17	TRBJ2-1	CASSHPRPGLTNNEQFF	TGTGCCAGCAGCCATCCTCGTCCGGGACTAACAAACAATGAGCAGTTCTTC
.	.	TRBV20-1	13	TRBJ1-4	CSATGRTNGKLFF	TGCAGTGCTACCGGGCGGACTAATGGAAAACTGTTTTTT
TRBD2	many	TRBV5-5	20	TRBJ2-1	CASSLEGTSGRTSSYNEQFF	TGTGCCAGCAGCTTGGAGGGGACTAGCGGGAGGACGAGCTCCTACAATGAGCAGTTCTTC
TRBD1	many	TRBV12-3/TRBV12-4	14	TRBJ1-5	CASSFRQGGAAQHF	TGTGCCAGCAGTTTCAGACAGGGAGGGGCGGCCCAGCATTTT
.	many	TRBV3-1	14	TRBJ2-1	CASSQSMGLHEQFF	TGTGCCAGCAGCCAATCCATGGGGCTGCATGAGCAGTTCTTC
TRBD2	many	TRBV5-1	16	TRBJ2-1	CASSLGGGLVVGEQFF	TGCGCCAGCAGCTTGGGGGGAGGGCTAGTAGTCGGCGAGCAGTTCTTC
.	many	TRBV2	15	TRBJ2-3	CASSEEGGRTDTQYF	TGTGCCAGCAGTGAGGAGGGGGGGCGAACAGATACGCAGTATTTT
TRBD1	.	TRBV7-9	16	TRBJ1-2	CASSFEGARGSYGYTF	TGTGCCAGCAGCTTTGAGGGGGCCCGGGGAAGCTATGGCTACACCTTC
.	.	TRBV9	15	TRBJ1-3	CASSVSGSSGNTIYF	TGTGCCAGCAGCGTAAGCGGAAGCTCTGGAAACACCATATATTTT
TRBD1	.	TRBV6-1	12	TRBJ1-4	CASRQGGEKLFF	TGTGCCAGCCGACAGGGGGGTGAAAAACTGTTTTTT
.	many	TRBV3-1	15	TRBJ2-1	CASSRLNAGGPEQFF	TGTGCCAGCAGCCGACTCAACGCCGGGGGCCCTGAGCAGTTCTTC
TRBD2	many	TRBV5-1	17	TRBJ2-1	CASSPGTSGRGYGEQFF	TGCGCCAGCAGCCCGGGGACTAGCGGGAGGGGTTACGGTGAGCAGTTCTTC
TRBD1	many	TRBV2	15	TRBJ1-3	CASNYRGVSGNTIYF	TGTGCCAGCAACTACAGGGGAGTCTCTGGAAACACCATATATTTT
.	few	TRBV20-1	15	TRBJ1-6	CSARGPLIYNSPLHF	TGCAGTGCTAGAGGGCCCCTAATATATAATTCACCCCTCCACTTT
TRBD1	many	TRBV12-3/TRBV12-4	16	TRBJ2-5	CASSTSSGGGSETQYF	TGTGCCAGCAGCACGTCTTCAGGGGGCGGTTCAGAGACCCAGTACTTC
TRBD2	many	TRBV2	15	TRBJ2-1	CASSEVAGGFGEQFF	TGTGCCAGCAGTGAGGTAGCGGGAGGATTTGGTGAGCAGTTCTTC
TRBD1	many	TRBV7-9	16	TRBJ2-2	CASSWGQGSNTGELFF	TGTGCCAGCAGCTGGGGACAGGGGTCTAACACCGGGGAGCTGTTTTTT
.	many	TRBV12-3/TRBV12-4	14	TRBJ1-6	CASMWGGTGSPLHF	TGTGCCAGCATGTGGGGGGGGACGGGTTCACCCCTCCACTTT
.	many	TRBV3-1	16	TRBJ1-2	CASSQGRGGGGYGYTF	TGTGCCAGCAGCCAAGGACGGGGCGGGGGGGGCTATGGCTACACCTTC
TRBD2	many	TRBV10-3	14	TRBJ2-1	CAIAGTSADNEQFF	TGTGCCATCGCCGGGACTAGCGCAGATAATGAGCAGTTCTTC
TRBD2	many	TRBV23-1	17	TRBJ2-1	CASSQSVRLAGTKEQFF	TGCGCCAGCAGTCAATCGGTTAGGCTAGCGGGAACAAAGGAGCAGTTCTTC
.	few	TRBV27	15	TRBJ2-2	CASSLSAAVTGELFF	TGTGCCAGCAGTTTATCAGCGGCGGTCACCGGGGAGCTGTTTTTT
TRBD2	many	TRBV9	14	TRBJ2-2	CACTSGSNTGELFF	TGTGCCTGTACTAGCGGGAGTAACACCGGGGAGCTGTTTTTT
.	many	TRBV10-3	16	TRBJ2-5	CAISENIGGIQETQYF	TGTGCCATCAGTGAGAATATTGGGGGGATCCAAGAGACCCAGTACTTC
.	few	TRBV3-1	13	TRBJ2-2	CASSQDLRELFFF	.
.	many	TRBV20-1	11	TRBJ1-3	CSARGRDTIYF	TGCAGTGCTAGAGGACGGGACACCATATATTTT
.	many	TRBV29-1	14	TRBJ1-1	CSGQLFPVDTEAFF	TGCAGCGGACAACTTTTCCCAGTTGACACTGAAGCTTTCTTT
.	many	TRBV20-1	15	TRBJ2-6	CSAQSGGSGANVLTF	TGCAGTGCCCAGTCAGGCGGCTCTGGGGCCAACGTCCTGACTTTC
TRBD1	many	TRBV13	15	TRBJ2-7	CASSLAGTGLYEQYF	TGTGCCAGCAGCTTAGCGGGGACAGGGTTGTACGAGCAGTACTTC
TRBD2	many	TRBV9	15	TRBJ2-3	CASTKLAGGTDTQYF	TGTGCCAGCACCAAACTAGCGGGAGGAACAGATACGCAGTATTTT
.	many	TRBV28	14	TRBJ2-7	CASSLAQGYYEQYF	TGTGCCAGCAGTTTGGCCCAGGGGTACTACGAGCAGTACTTC